This entry is about one T cell receptor (beta chain). As yet, its antigen is unknown. Sample time point: week 35, safety follow-up. The investigators gave 300 ug of mutant IDH1 20-mer peptide in each vaccine dose, together with topical imiquimod. The table came from immunoSEQ multiplex PCR; TCRdb's copy has only in-frame clones and leaves some out. The sample holds 25,000 to 40,000 clones; over 70% are singletons and the top ten take about 9.3%. CDR1 is KGHSH, CDR2 LQKENI, per germline. CDR3 length: 15 amino acids. Trimming stripped 6 bases from V and 8 bases from J, with 22 bases between. The data stem from a study of a mutant IDH1 vaccine in newly diagnosed glioma.

Sequencing was performed on PBMCs, taken from a glioma patient whose treatment included an IDH1 peptide vaccine. The source of this sequence is a woman aged 30 to 39 with glioma. Some clones in this sample may be carry-over from other donors' samples. The chain has TRBV18 and TRBJ1-2; TRBD1 might be the D (6 bases). CDR3 nucleotides: TGTGCCAGCTCCCCTTCTTCGGACAGTGCGGACGGCTACACCTTC. Translation: CASSPSSDSADGYTF.